This T cell receptor (beta chain) was observed in a study of T cell changes during pregnancy in multiple sclerosis. Clones were sequenced by immunoSEQ multiplex PCR, and TCRdb holds only the in-frame ones, with some missing. This table holds approximately 100,000 clones, roughly 92% found once. The CDR3 is made up of 14 amino acids. Germline assignment: CDR1 GTSNPN and CDR2 SVGIG (reference sequence). The V end lost 5 bases, the J end lost 6 bases, and 18 bases lay between the germline ends. Sequences were derived from peripheral blood, sampled in the second trimester of pregnancy. The TCR originated in a female donor with multiple sclerosis, enrolled in a pregnancy study. The chain links TRBV30 to TRBJ2-3; D not resolved. CDR3 residues: CAWGELRLPDTQYF. In nucleotides, the CDR3 is TGTGCCTGGGGAGAACTGCGGCTTCCGGATACGCAGTATTTT.